The clone carrying this T cell receptor (beta chain) was counted ten times or more. What it recognizes is unknown. One junction end does not reproduce the germline sequence, and a read error may be involved. cDNA synthesis used the whole RNA isolate, giving expressed TCRB sequences. Sequenced by immunoSEQ multiplex PCR; TCRdb stores in-frame clones only, minus some. The sample contains roughly 330,000 clones, roughly 12% of which appear only once. This sample is drawn from a study of beta chain features in type 1 diabetes. Overall study: Cell yields, age and gender were similar between patients and healthy donors. General observations from the study: Lower insertion and higher deletion counts appeared at VDJ junctions in type 1 diabetes patients. Patients and controls would share equally any PCR tilt toward shorter templates. Shorter TCRB CDR3s, moderately but significantly so, were found in Type 1 diabetes patients in all four CD4+ subsets.

CDR1 SQVTM and CDR2 ANQGSEA come from the germline V gene. This CDR3 is built from 13 residues. This chain links TRBV29-1 with TRBJ2-5; the D gene is possibly TRBD2 (6 bases). The clonotype originates from a woman in her late teens or twenties with type 1 diabetes. The sample taken for sequencing was naive CD4+ T cells from blood. The CDR3 loop is CSVEGTAEGTQYF. For the CDR3, the DNA is TGCAGCGTGGAAGGGACTGCTGAGGGGACCCAGTACTTC.